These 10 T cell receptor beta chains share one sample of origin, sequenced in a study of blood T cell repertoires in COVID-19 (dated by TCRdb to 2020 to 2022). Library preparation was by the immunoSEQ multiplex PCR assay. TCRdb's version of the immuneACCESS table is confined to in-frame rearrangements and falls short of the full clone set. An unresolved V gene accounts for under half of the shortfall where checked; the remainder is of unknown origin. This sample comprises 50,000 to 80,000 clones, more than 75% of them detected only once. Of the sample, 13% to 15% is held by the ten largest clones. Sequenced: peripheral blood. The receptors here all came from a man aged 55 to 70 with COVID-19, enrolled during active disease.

CDR3 region: CASTTIGGGGNYGYTF. In nucleotides, the CDR3 is TGTGCCAGCACCACCATCGGCGGGGGAGGCAACTATGGCTACACCTTC. The genes are TRBV28 and TRBJ1-2; the D gene is possibly TRBD1 (5 bases). Germline loops: CDR1 MDHEN, CDR2 SYDVKM. With 7 bases removed from V and 2 bases from J, the gap between germline ends came to 20 bases. This CDR3 is built from 16 residues.

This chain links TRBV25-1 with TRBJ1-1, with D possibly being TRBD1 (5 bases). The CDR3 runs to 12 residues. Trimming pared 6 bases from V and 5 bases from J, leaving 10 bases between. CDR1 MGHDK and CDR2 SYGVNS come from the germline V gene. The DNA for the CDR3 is TGTGCCAGCAGCTGGGGGGTAACTGAAGCTTTCTTT. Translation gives CASSWGVTEAFF. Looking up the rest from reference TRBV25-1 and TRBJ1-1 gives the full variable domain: EADIYQTPRYLVIGTGKKITLECSQTMGHDKMYWYQQDPGMELHLIHYSYGVNSTEKGDLSSESTVSRIRTEHFPLTLESARPSHTSQYLCASSWGVTEAFFGQGTRLTVV.

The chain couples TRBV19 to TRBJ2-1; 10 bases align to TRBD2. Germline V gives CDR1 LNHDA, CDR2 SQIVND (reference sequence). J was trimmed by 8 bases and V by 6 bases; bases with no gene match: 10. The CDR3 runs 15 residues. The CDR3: CASSELAGYLYEQFF. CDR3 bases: TGTGCCAGTAGCGAACTAGCGGGGTATCTATATGAGCAGTTCTTC.

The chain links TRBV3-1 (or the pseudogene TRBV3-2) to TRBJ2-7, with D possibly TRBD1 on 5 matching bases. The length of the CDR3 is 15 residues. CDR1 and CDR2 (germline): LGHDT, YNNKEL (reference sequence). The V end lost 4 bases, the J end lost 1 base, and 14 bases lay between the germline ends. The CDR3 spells CASSPTGILSYEQYF. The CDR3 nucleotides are TGTGCCAGCAGCCCTACAGGAATACTTTCCTACGAGCAGTACTTC.

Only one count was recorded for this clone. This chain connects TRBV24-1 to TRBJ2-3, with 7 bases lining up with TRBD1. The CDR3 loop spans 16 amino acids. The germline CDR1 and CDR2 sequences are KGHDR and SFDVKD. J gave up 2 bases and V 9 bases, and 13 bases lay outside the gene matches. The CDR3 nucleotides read TGTGCCACCGGATTATCGACAGGGACGAACACAGATACGCAGTATTTT. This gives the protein CATGLSTGTNTDTQYF.

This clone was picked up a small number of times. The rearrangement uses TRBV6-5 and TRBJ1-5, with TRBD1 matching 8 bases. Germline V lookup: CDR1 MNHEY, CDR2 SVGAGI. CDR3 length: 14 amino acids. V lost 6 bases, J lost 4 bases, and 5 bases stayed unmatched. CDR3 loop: CASSPDRANQPQHF. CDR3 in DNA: TGTGCCAGCAGCCCGGACAGGGCTAATCAGCCCCAGCATTTT.

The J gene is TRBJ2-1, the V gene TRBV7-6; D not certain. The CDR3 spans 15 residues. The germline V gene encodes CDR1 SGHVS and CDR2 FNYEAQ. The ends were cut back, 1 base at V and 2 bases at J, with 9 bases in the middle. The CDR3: CASSLGGPTYNEQFF. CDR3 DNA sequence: TGTGCCAGCAGCTTAGGCGGTCCCACCTACAATGAGCAGTTCTTC. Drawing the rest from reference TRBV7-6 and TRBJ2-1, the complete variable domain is GAGVSQSPRYKVTKRGQDVALRCDPISGHVSLYWYRQALGQGPEFLTYFNYEAQQDKSGLPNDRFSAERPEGSISTLTIQRTEQRDSAMYRCASSLGGPTYNEQFFGPGTRLTVL.

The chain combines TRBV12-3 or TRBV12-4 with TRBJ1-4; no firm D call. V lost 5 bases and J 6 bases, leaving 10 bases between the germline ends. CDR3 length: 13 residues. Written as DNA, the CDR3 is TGTGCCAGCAGTACCACGGAGGATGAAAAACTGTTTTTT. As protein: CASSTTEDEKLFF.

CDR3 coding DNA: TGTGCCAGCACCGGAGGGGAGTATAGCAATCAGCCCCAGCATTTT. Its protein is CASTGGEYSNQPQHF. V gene TRBV2 combines with J gene TRBJ1-5; D might be TRBD1 (5 bases). Per the germline V gene, CDR1 is SNHLY and CDR2 is FYNNEI. The CDR3 contains 15 residues. Trimming stripped 7 bases from V and 0 bases from J, with 13 bases between.

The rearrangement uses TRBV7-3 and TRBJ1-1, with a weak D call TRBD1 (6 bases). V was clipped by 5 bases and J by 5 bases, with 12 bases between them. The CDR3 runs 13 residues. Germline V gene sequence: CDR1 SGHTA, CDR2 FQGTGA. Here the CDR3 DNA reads TGTGCCAGCAGCCCCCACAGGGATACTGAAGCTTTCTTT. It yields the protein CASSPHRDTEAFF. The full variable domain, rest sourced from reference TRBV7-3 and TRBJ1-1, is GAGVSQTPSNKVTEKGKYVELRCDPISGHTALYWYRQSLGQGPEFLIYFQGTGAADDSGLPNDRFFAVRPEGSVSTLKIQRTERGDSAVYLCASSPHRDTEAFFGQGTRLTVV.